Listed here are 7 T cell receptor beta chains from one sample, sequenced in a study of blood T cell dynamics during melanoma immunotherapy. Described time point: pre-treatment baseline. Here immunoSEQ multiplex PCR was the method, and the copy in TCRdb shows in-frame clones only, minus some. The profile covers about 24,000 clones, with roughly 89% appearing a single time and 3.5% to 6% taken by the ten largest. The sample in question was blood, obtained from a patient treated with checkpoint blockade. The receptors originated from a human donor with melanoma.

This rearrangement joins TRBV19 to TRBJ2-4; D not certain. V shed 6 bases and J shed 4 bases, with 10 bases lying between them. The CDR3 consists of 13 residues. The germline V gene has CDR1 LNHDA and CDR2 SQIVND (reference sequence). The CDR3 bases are TGTGCCAGTAGCGGCAGTAGGAAAAACATTCAGTACTTC. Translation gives CASSGSRKNIQYF.

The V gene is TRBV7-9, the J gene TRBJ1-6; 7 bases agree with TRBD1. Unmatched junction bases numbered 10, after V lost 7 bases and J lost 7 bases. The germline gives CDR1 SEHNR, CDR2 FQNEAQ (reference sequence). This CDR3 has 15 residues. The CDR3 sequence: CASTPTGRSNSPLHF. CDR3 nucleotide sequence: TGTGCCAGCACCCCGACAGGGCGGAGCAATTCACCCCTCCACTTT. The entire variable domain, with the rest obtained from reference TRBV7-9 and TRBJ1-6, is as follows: DTGVSQNPRHKITKRGQNVTFRCDPISEHNRLYWYRQTLGQGPEFLTYFQNEAQLEKSRLLSDRFSAERPKGSFSTLEIQRTEQGDSAMYLCASTPTGRSNSPLHFGNGTRLTVT.

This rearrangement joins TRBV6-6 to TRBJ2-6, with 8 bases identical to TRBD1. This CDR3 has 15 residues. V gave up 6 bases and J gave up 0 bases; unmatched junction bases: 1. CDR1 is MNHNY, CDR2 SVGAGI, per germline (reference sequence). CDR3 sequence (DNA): TGTGCCAGCAGCACAGGGGGCTCTGGGGCCAACGTCCTGACTTTC. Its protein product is CASSTGGSGANVLTF.

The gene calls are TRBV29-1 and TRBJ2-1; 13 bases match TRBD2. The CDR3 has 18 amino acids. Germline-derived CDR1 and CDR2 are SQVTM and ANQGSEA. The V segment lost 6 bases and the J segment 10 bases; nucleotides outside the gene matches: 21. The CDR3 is CSVGGTVLLAGGPREQFF. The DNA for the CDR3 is TGCAGCGTGGGAGGGACAGTGCTACTAGCGGGAGGGCCTAGGGAGCAGTTCTTC.

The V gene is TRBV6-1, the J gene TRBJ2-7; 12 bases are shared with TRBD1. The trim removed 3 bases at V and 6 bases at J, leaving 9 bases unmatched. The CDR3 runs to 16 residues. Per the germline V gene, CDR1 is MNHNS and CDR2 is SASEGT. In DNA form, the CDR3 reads TGTGCCAGCAGTGAGGGACTGGGACAGGGGGCCGTCGAGCAGTACTTC. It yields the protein CASSEGLGQGAVEQYF.

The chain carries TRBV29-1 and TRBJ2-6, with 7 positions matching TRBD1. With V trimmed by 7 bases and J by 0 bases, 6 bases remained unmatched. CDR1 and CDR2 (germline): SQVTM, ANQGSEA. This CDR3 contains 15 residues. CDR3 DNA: TGCAGCGCCGGGACAGATAGCTCTGGGGCCAACGTCCTGACTTTC. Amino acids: CSAGTDSSGANVLTF.

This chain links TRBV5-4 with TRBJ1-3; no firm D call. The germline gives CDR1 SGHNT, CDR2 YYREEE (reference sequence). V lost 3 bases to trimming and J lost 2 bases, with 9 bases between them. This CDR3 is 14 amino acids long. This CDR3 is CASSSLATGNTIYF. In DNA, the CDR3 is TGTGCCAGCAGCTCCCTGGCCACTGGAAACACCATATATTTT. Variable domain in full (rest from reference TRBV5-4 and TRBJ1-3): ETGVTQSPTHLIKTRGQQVTLRCSSQSGHNTVSWYQQALGQGPQFIFQYYREEENGRGNFPPRFSGLQFPNYSSELNVNALELDDSALYLCASSSLATGNTIYFGEGSWLTVV.